This TCR gamma chain was observed in a study of gamma-delta chains in newborns, infants, children. Study overall: Microbial exposure reportedly drives polyclonal innate γδ T cell expansion after birth.

By proportion, this clone is large. With 4 bases clipped from V and 0 bases from J, the junction kept 6 bases outside the gene matches. Per the germline V gene, CDR1 is VENAVY and CDR2 is YDSYNSRV. This CDR3 region has 14 residues. TCRdb reprocessed the reads through CATT. The repertoire holds some 810 gamma-chain clones, with 1.5% to 2% as singletons. This sequence originates from a child who was a newborn, infant or young child, either healthy, febrile or measles-vaccinated (not recorded which). The V and J genes are TRGV8 and TRGJ1 or TRGJ2. Material: blood. CDR3 DNA: TGTGCCACCTGGGACCATGCGAATTATTATAAGAAACTCTTT. Translated, it gives CATWDHANYYKKLF.